This entry lists 8 T cell receptor beta chains sequenced from one sample in a study of somatic mutations in cytotoxic T cells in rheumatoid arthritis. Data came from immunoSEQ multiplex PCR; TCRdb stores just in-frame clones and leaves some out. The sample yields 20,000 or so clones, approximately 80% seen once. Sequencing was done on a sample of CD8+ T cells sorted from blood. All receptors derive from an adult with rheumatoid arthritis.

The V call is TRBV27, the J call TRBJ1-2; the D gene is possibly TRBD1 (6 bases). This CDR3 region has 14 residues. V shed 2 bases and J shed 6 bases, with 13 bases lying between them. Germline CDR1 MNHEY, CDR2 SMNVEV (reference sequence). The CDR3 nucleotides read TGTGCCAGCAGTTTAGACAGGAACTCAAATGGCTACACCTTC. This encodes CASSLDRNSNGYTF.

The chain employs TRBV14 and TRBJ2-1, with a tentative D call TRBD2 (5 bases). Germline CDR1 and CDR2: SGHDN and FVKESK. Trimming took off 4 bases at V and 6 bases at J, with 16 bases between the two ends. CDR3 size: 15 residues. The CDR3 is CASSPYTGLGNEQFF. In DNA, the CDR3 is TGTGCCAGCAGCCCCTATACGGGGTTGGGCAATGAGCAGTTCTTC.

In its sample, this clone was seen once. This CDR3 is CASSYAGISYNEQFF. The CDR3 DNA sequence: TGTGCCAGCAGTTACGCAGGGATCTCCTACAATGAGCAGTTCTTC. The J gene is TRBJ2-1, the V gene TRBV6-5; D might be TRBD1 (5 bases). The germline V and J ends were trimmed by 2 bases and 0 bases, with 8 bases remaining between them. Germline V gene sequence: CDR1 MNHEY, CDR2 SVGAGI. This CDR3 is built from 15 residues.

This clone was observed a few times. J is TRBJ2-1 and V is TRBV6-1; D is undetermined. CDR3 length: 14 residues. V lost 8 bases, J lost 2 bases, and 13 bases lay in between. From germline, CDR1 is MNHNS and CDR2 SASEGT. CDR3 sequence reads: CASGGSGPYNEQFF. The CDR3 nucleotides are TGTGCCAGCGGCGGATCAGGCCCCTACAATGAGCAGTTCTTC.

The J gene is TRBJ2-1, the V gene TRBV4-1; D possibly matches TRBD1 or TRBD2 (5 bases each). The CDR3 extends over 13 amino acids. Germline V gene sequence: CDR1 MGHRA, CDR2 YSYEKL. V was clipped by 1 base and J by 9 bases, with 10 bases between them. The CDR3, as DNA: TGCGCCAGCAGCCAAGGGTTCGGGGCTGAGCAGTTCTTC. Its protein is CASSQGFGAEQFF.

This clone was seen only a few times. The same CDR3 arises from other DNA sequences in this sample as well. This chain joins TRBV7-6 and TRBJ1-1; perhaps TRBD1 as D (5 bases). The CDR3 is made up of 13 amino acids. V was pared by 3 bases and J by 5 bases, with 10 bases between. Per germline, CDR1 SGHVS and CDR2 FNYEAQ. For the CDR3, the DNA is TGTGCCAGCAGCTTGGGGCCGAGGACTGAAGCTTTCTTT. It specifies CASSLGPRTEAFF.

The chain is built from TRBV9 and TRBJ1-1; D remains unclear. Germline V gene data show CDR1 as SGDLS and CDR2 as YYNGEE. V lost 0 bases and J lost 1, with 10 bases in between. The CDR3 totals 15 residues. For the CDR3, the DNA is TGTGCCAGCAGCGTAGGTAGAGGGCAGAACACTGAAGCTTTCTTT. The encoded protein is CASSVGRGQNTEAFF.

The rearrangement uses TRBV5-4 and TRBJ2-7; TRBD1 matches 8 bases. This CDR3 is built from 13 residues. Trimming cost V 7 bases and J 0 bases; bases outside gene matches: 3. The germline CDR1 and CDR2 sequences are SGHNT and YYREEE (reference sequence). CDR3 DNA sequence: TGTGCCAGCTCGGACAGGGTCTCCTACGAGCAGTACTTC. It specifies CASSDRVSYEQYF.